These 25 T cell receptor beta chains originate from one sample sequenced in a study of blood T cell dynamics during melanoma immunotherapy. Time point in this sample: week 3, after first cycle of checkpoint inhibitor. Assay: immunoSEQ multiplex PCR; the TCRdb copy retains only in-frame clones and omits some. The sample yields 10,000 to 13,000 clones, around nine tenths seen once. Sequenced material: blood, taken from a patient treated with checkpoint blockade. The receptors come from a human donor with melanoma.

Of note for this clone: Other DNA sequences in the sample encode the same CDR3. The chain employs TRBV7-2 and TRBJ1-3; D call uncertain. Between the trimmed V and J ends, which lost 1 base and 4 bases, there was a span of 8 bases. The CDR3 spans 14 residues. Germline V lookup: CDR1 SGHTA, CDR2 FQGNSA. In nucleotides, the CDR3 is TGTGCCAGCAGCTTAGATTACATCGGAAACACCATATATTTT. Protein sequence: CASSLDYIGNTIYF.

The chain links TRBV19 to TRBJ1-1; TRBD1 is a possible D gene (6 bases). Germline values: CDR1 LNHDA, CDR2 SQIVND (reference sequence). V was trimmed by 4 bases and J by 4 bases, leaving 13 bases between them. This CDR3 is 14 amino acids long. The CDR3 sequence: CASSRGGVGTEAFF. As DNA, the CDR3 is TGTGCCAGTAGTAGAGGGGGTGTAGGCACTGAAGCTTTCTTT. The full variable domain, its missing parts supplied by reference TRBV19 and TRBJ1-1, is DGGITQSPKYLFRKEGQNVTLSCEQNLNHDAMYWYRQDPGQGLRLIYYSQIVNDFQKGDIAEGYSVSREKKESFPLTVTSAQKNPTAFYLCASSRGGVGTEAFFGQGTRLTVV.

The J gene is TRBJ2-2, the V gene TRBV7-3; D is ambiguous. V shed 6 bases and J shed 0 bases, with 8 bases lying between them. CDR1 and CDR2 (germline): SGHTA, FQGTGA. This CDR3 spans 14 amino acids. CDR3 nucleotide sequence: TGTGCCAGCAGGGCCGTTGCGAACACCGGGGAGCTGTTTTTT. This codes for CASRAVANTGELFF.

A single count supports this clone. The chain links TRBV4-3 to TRBJ2-1, with D uncertain. V shed 3 bases and J shed 4 bases, with 13 bases lying between them. The CDR3 loop spans 15 amino acids. CDR1 LGHNA and CDR2 YSLEER come from the germline V gene. Here the CDR3 reads CASSQRYSLYNEQFF. DNA for the CDR3: TGCGCCAGCAGCCAGAGGTACTCCCTATACAATGAGCAGTTCTTC.

The chain is built from TRBV27 and TRBJ2-7, with TRBD2 identical over 7 bases. The junction had 17 bases not matched to a gene; V was cut back by 5 bases and J by 4 bases. The CDR3 extends over 17 amino acids. In germline, CDR1 is MNHEY, CDR2 SMNVEV (reference sequence). The CDR3 coding sequence is TGTGCCAGCAGTCGCCGGGGAGGGTGGCGTGGTGGTTACGAGCAGTACTTC. It yields the protein CASSRRGGWRGGYEQYF.

V is TRBV7-2 and J is TRBJ2-3; a weak D match, TRBD2 (5 bases). Trimming pared 3 bases from V and 6 bases from J, leaving 16 bases between. Germline CDR1 is SGHTA and CDR2 is FQGNSA. The CDR3 runs to 15 residues. Written as DNA, the CDR3 is TGTGCCAGCAGCTTCGGACTTCCCCCGGTGGATACGCAGTATTTT. Protein sequence: CASSFGLPPVDTQYF.

The V gene is TRBV30, the J gene TRBJ2-3; no firm D call. The germline V and J ends were trimmed by 5 bases and 0 bases, with 6 bases remaining between them. This CDR3 is built from 12 residues. Germline lookup yields CDR1 GTSNPN and CDR2 SVGIG (reference sequence). CDR3 nucleotides: TGTGCCTGGGAACTTAGCACAGATACGCAGTATTTT. Translated, it gives CAWELSTDTQYF.

This chain connects TRBV5-4 to TRBJ1-4; D ambiguous. Per germline, CDR1 SGHNT and CDR2 YYREEE (reference sequence). This CDR3 contains 14 residues. The V gene lost 4 bases and the J gene lost 5 bases, with 12 bases spanning the gap. CDR3 region: CASSAPSQNEKLFF. The CDR3 nucleotides are TGTGCCAGCAGCGCCCCGTCCCAAAATGAAAAACTGTTTTTT.

This chain links TRBV6-6 with TRBJ2-5, with TRBD2 matching over 12 bases. V lost 6 bases, J lost 3 bases, and 8 bases stayed unmatched. The CDR3 runs 16 residues. CDR1 and CDR2 from the germline V gene are MNHNY and SVGAGI (reference sequence). The CDR3 here is CASRETSGGNEETQYF. The DNA for the CDR3 is TGTGCCAGCAGGGAGACTAGCGGGGGAAATGAAGAGACCCAGTACTTC.

The V and J genes are TRBV7-7 and TRBJ2-3, with D possibly matching TRBD2 (5 bases). The germline V gene has CDR1 SSHAT and CDR2 FNYEAQ (reference sequence). This CDR3 has 11 amino acids. V lost 11 bases and J 6 bases, leaving 12 bases between the germline ends. The CDR3, as DNA: TGTGCCGTCGGGGTCGGGGATACGCAGTATTTT. Amino acids: CAVGVGDTQYF.

The genes are TRBV5-6 and TRBJ2-5; 14 nucleotides match TRBD2. J was trimmed by 2 bases and V by 4 bases; bases with no gene match: 4. CDR3 size: 16 residues. Germline values: CDR1 SGHDT, CDR2 YYEEEE. CDR3 protein: CASSVRLAGGQETQYF. As DNA, the CDR3 is TGTGCCAGCAGCGTGCGACTAGCGGGGGGGCAAGAGACCCAGTACTTC.

This clone was detected only a few times. The genes are TRBV7-9 and TRBJ1-1; TRBD1 matches at 8 bases. CDR1 and CDR2 from the germline V gene are SEHNR and FQNEAQ (reference sequence). The CDR3 is made up of 14 amino acids. V dropped 8 bases and J dropped 5; count of bases not matched to a gene: 10. The CDR3 DNA reads as TGTGCCAGCTCTAGGGGACAGGAGAGGACTGAAGCTTTCTTT. Encoded protein: CASSRGQERTEAFF. The full variable domain, with the rest looked up from reference TRBV7-9 and TRBJ1-1, is DTGVSQNPRHKITKRGQNVTFRCDPISEHNRLYWYRQTLGQGPEFLTYFQNEAQLEKSRLLSDRFSAERPKGSFSTLEIQRTEQGDSAMYLCASSRGQERTEAFFGQGTRLTVV.

In the case of this clone: One end of the junction varies from germline; a read error may be responsible. This chain joins TRBV6-6 and TRBJ1-2; TRBD1 might be the D (5 bases). This CDR3 region has 13 residues. Germline V lookup: CDR1 MNHNY, CDR2 SVGAGI (reference sequence). CDR3 amino acids: CASSYDGAAVLGF. The CDR3 DNA follows: TGTGCCAGCAGTTACGACGGGGCGGCAGTTTTGGGTTTC.

This sequence joins TRBV19 and TRBJ1-2; D ambiguous. The CDR3 spans 12 residues. In germline, CDR1 is LNHDA, CDR2 SQIVND (reference sequence). Trimming cost V 6 bases and J 5 bases, with 10 bases left between them. This CDR3 reads CASSQRQYGYTF. The CDR3 bases are TGTGCCAGTAGCCAGCGTCAGTATGGCTACACCTTC.

The chain combines TRBV11-2 with TRBJ2-5; D uncertain. The germline V and J ends were trimmed by 1 base and 6 bases, with 15 bases remaining between them. CDR1 and CDR2 (germline): SGHAT, FQNNGV. The CDR3 extends over 15 amino acids. The chain's CDR3 is CASSLARTGMKTQYF. The CDR3 region has the DNA TGTGCCAGCAGCTTAGCCCGGACGGGCATGAAGACCCAGTACTTC. Drawing the rest from reference TRBV11-2 and TRBJ2-5, the complete variable domain is EAGVAQSPRYKIIEKRQSVAFWCNPISGHATLYWYQQILGQGPKLLIQFQNNGVVDDSQLPKDRFSAERLKGVDSTLKIQPAKLEDSAVYLCASSLARTGMKTQYFGPGTRLLVL.

The chain employs TRBV18 and TRBJ1-1, with 7 nucleotides matching TRBD1. This CDR3 is built from 15 residues. J gave up 5 bases and V 6 bases, and 12 bases lay outside the gene matches. The germline V gene has CDR1 KGHSH and CDR2 LQKENI. CDR3 sequence (DNA): TGTGCCAGCTCCAAATCCCAGGGGGTTAAGACTGAAGCTTTCTTT. It is translated as CASSKSQGVKTEAFF.

V usage is TRBV7-9 and J usage is TRBJ1-2; 8 bases are shared with TRBD1. V lost 5 bases and J lost 8; bases outside the gene matches: 7. This CDR3 has 13 amino acids. Germline CDR1 SEHNR, CDR2 FQNEAQ (reference sequence). CDR3 amino acids: CASSRETGDGYTF. CDR3 nucleotide sequence: TGTGCCAGCAGCCGCGAGACAGGGGACGGCTACACCTTC.

The chain couples TRBV11-2 to TRBJ2-4, with 9 bases aligning to TRBD2. From germline, CDR1 is SGHAT and CDR2 FQNNGV. This CDR3 region has 16 residues. The V gene end was trimmed by 1 base and the J gene end by 0 bases; junction bases not matched to a gene: 1. The CDR3 DNA reads TGTGCCAGCAGCTTAGCTAGCGGGATAGCCAAAAACATTCAGTACTTC. Its protein is CASSLASGIAKNIQYF.

The chain is built from TRBV6-5 and TRBJ2-5, with 8 bases matching TRBD1. CDR3 length: 14 amino acids. In germline, CDR1 is MNHEY, CDR2 SVGAGI. V was pared by 4 bases and J by 3 bases, with 4 bases of the junction left unmatched. As DNA, the CDR3 is TGTGCCAGCAGTTCCCGACAGGGGAAAGAGACCCAGTACTTC. Translating it yields CASSSRQGKETQYF.

J is TRBJ2-5 and V is TRBV7-7; D possibly corresponds to TRBD2 (6 bases). The CDR3 is 16 amino acids. V was trimmed by 1 base and J by 4 bases, leaving 16 bases between them. Germline CDR1 and CDR2: SSHAT and FNYEAQ (reference sequence). CDR3: CASSLGTGRGGETQYF. CDR3 in DNA: TGTGCCAGCAGCTTAGGAACGGGGCGGGGAGGAGAGACCCAGTACTTC.

This clone was recorded only once. The chain uses TRBV5-1 and TRBJ2-5, with D possibly being TRBD1 (7 bases). The CDR3 contains 14 residues. CDR1 and CDR2 (germline): SGHRS, YFSETQ. V lost 4 bases to trimming and J lost 5 bases, with 15 bases between them. CDR3 loop: CASSGGTVGETQYF. DNA for the CDR3: TGCGCCAGCAGCGGCGGGACAGTGGGTGAGACCCAGTACTTC.

V is TRBV5-6 and J is TRBJ1-1, with D unclear. Looked up from germline, CDR1 is SGHDT and CDR2 is YYEEEE. The CDR3 has 15 residues. Trimming took 0 bases from V and 1 from J, leaving 10 bases between them. The CDR3 nucleotides read TGTGCCAGCAGCTTGGGAGGACGGACGAACACTGAAGCTTTCTTT. It is translated as CASSLGGRTNTEAFF.

The rearrangement joins TRBV19 to TRBJ1-5, with TRBD1 matching 7 bases. The length of the CDR3 is 15 residues. J gave up 0 bases and V 6 bases, and 5 bases lay outside the gene matches. Germline V CDR1 and CDR2: LNHDA, SQIVND (reference sequence). CDR3 sequence (DNA): TGTGCCAGTAGAGGACAGGCCCATAGCAATCAGCCCCAGCATTTT. Translation: CASRGQAHSNQPQHF.

This chain uses TRBV6-5 with TRBJ1-1, with a possible D match to TRBD1 (6 bases). CDR1 MNHEY and CDR2 SVGAGI come from the germline V gene. The V and J ends lost 0 bases and 4 bases respectively, with 9 bases between them. The length of the CDR3 is 14 residues. CDR3 residues: CASSYSIGGTEAFF. The CDR3 coding sequence is TGTGCCAGCAGTTACTCGATAGGGGGCACTGAAGCTTTCTTT.

The chain carries TRBV6-6 and TRBJ2-7; 7 bases fit TRBD2. Losses at the gene ends were 8 bases for V and 0 bases for J; bases not matched to a gene: 1. The CDR3 has 12 amino acids. From germline, CDR1 is MNHNY and CDR2 SVGAGI (reference sequence). CDR3 protein: CASRGDSYEQYF. The CDR3 DNA sequence: TGTGCCAGCCGGGGGGACTCCTACGAGCAGTACTTC.